This T cell receptor beta chain was recovered during a study of OX40 agonist ivuxolimab in advanced cancers. Study overall: As their treatment, patients were administered ivuxolimab, an agonistic anti-OX40 (CD134) antibody.

Using immunoSEQ multiplex PCR, the repertoire was profiled, and TCRdb retains in-frame clones only, with some absent. In the table there are about 60,000 clones, about four fifths of which are singletons. The CDR3 is 14 amino acids. The germline CDR1 and CDR2 sequences are LNHDA and SQIVND (reference sequence). Trimming stripped 5 bases from V and 0 bases from J, with 8 bases between. Peripheral blood came from all dose cohorts at three timepoints. This TCR was recovered from an adult with an advanced solid tumor such as melanoma, head and neck, liver or kidney cancer. The rearrangement joins TRBV19 to TRBJ1-5; D ambiguous. The sample consisted of CD4+ or CD8+ T cells sorted from blood, taken in a trial of the OX40 agonist ivuxolimab. As DNA, the CDR3 is TGTGCCAGTAGTCCGGACTATAGCAATCAGCCCCAGCATTTT. As protein: CASSPDYSNQPQHF.